This section outlines one TCR beta chain sequence together with its context. Its antigen is not identified. This sample is part of a study of cytomegalovirus exposure and HLA in healthy donors. The PCR used 60 Vbeta and 13 Jbeta primers. The assay was immunoSEQ multiplex PCR, and TCRdb's table has in-frame clones only and misses some. The table records some 87,000 clones, 70% to 85% of them present only once. The germline V and J ends were trimmed by 5 bases and 5 bases, with 15 bases remaining between them. Germline CDR1 SGHDN, CDR2 FVKESK. The CDR3 extends over 14 amino acids. Study-wide points: Specificity of a few CMV-associated chains for CMV antigens was verified in vitro.

Sequencing was done on a sample of PBMCs. The receptor comes from a man aged 30 to 45 in good health and CMV-seronegative. V and J are TRBV14 and TRBJ1-2; D unclear. In nucleotides, the CDR3 is TGTGCCAGCAGCTTCCTTAACGGGGATTATGGCTACACCTTC. It translates to CASSFLNGDYGYTF.